The 22 T cell receptor beta chains below all came from one sample that was sequenced in a study of graft-versus-host responses after intestinal transplantation (dated by TCRdb to about 2021). Libraries were built with the immunoSEQ multiplex PCR assay. TCRdb carries this immuneACCESS record with in-frame sequences only. Its versions omit some clonotypes, under half of them owing to an unresolved V gene in the studies checked, with the rest unexplained. For this sample the table gives under 20,000 clones, of which roughly 86% were detected only once. The ten largest account for 8% to 9.5% of the sample. The source was PBMCs, collected 220 to 240 days after intestinal transplant. Source of these receptors: a human patient who received an intestinal transplant, so some T cells may come from the graft donor.

The V call is TRBV5-5, the J call TRBJ2-1, with D unresolved. Germline CDR1 reads SGHKS; CDR2 reads YYEKEE (reference sequence). Trimming pared 4 bases from V and 8 bases from J, leaving 7 bases between. The CDR3 is made up of 11 amino acids. The CDR3 is CASSDRYEQFF. CDR3 coding DNA: TGTGCCAGCAGCGACCGCTATGAGCAGTTCTTC.

This clone was seen just once. The chain is built from TRBV19 and TRBJ1-1; no clear D gene. This CDR3 has 13 residues. Trimming took off 5 bases at V and 0 bases at J, with 7 bases between the two ends. Germline CDR1 and CDR2: LNHDA and SQIVND (reference sequence). As DNA, the CDR3 is TGTGCCAGTAGTCCGGGAATGAACACTGAAGCTTTCTTT. Its protein product is CASSPGMNTEAFF.

The chain has TRBV6-5 and TRBJ2-6, with D unresolved. The CDR3 extends over 12 amino acids. Germline CDR1 reads MNHEY; CDR2 reads SVGAGI. The V gene lost 9 bases and the J gene lost 2 bases, with 5 bases spanning the gap. CDR3 bases: TGTGCCAGTGGACCTGGGGCCAACGTCCTGACTTTC. Its translation is CASGPGANVLTF.

V is TRBV19 and J is TRBJ1-5; possible D gene TRBD1, 6 bases. Trimming took off 3 bases at V and 3 bases at J, with 9 bases between the two ends. Germline CDR1 reads LNHDA; CDR2 reads SQIVND (reference sequence). CDR3 size: 14 residues. The CDR3 loop reads CASSIWGANQPQHF. The CDR3 region has the DNA TGTGCCAGTAGTATTTGGGGGGCCAATCAGCCCCAGCATTTT.

The chain links TRBV10-3 to TRBJ2-2; 10 nucleotides agree with TRBD1. Germline V gene lookup returns CDR1 ENHRY and CDR2 SYGVKD. This CDR3 is built from 14 residues. V was clipped by 2 bases and J by 6 bases; unmatched bases: 0. CDR3 in amino acids: CAISEGQGAGELFF. CDR3 DNA: TGTGCCATCAGTGAGGGACAGGGGGCCGGGGAGCTGTTTTTT.

In the case of this clone: Lacking the conserved final phenylalanine or tryptophan, this CDR3 likely reflects a read error. The chain has TRBV4-1 and TRBJ1-2, with D uncertain. Trimming stripped 0 bases from V and 8 bases from J, with 13 bases between. This CDR3 region has 14 residues. CDR1 and CDR2 (germline): MGHRA, YSYEKL. CDR3 amino acids: CASSQDPITRGYTL. DNA for the CDR3: TGCGCCAGCAGCCAAGACCCCATCACGAGAGGCTACACCCTC.

This sequence joins TRBV5-6 and TRBJ2-7, with 10 bases identical to TRBD2. Germline V gives CDR1 SGHDT, CDR2 YYEEEE. The V segment lost 1 base and the J segment 1 base; nucleotides outside the gene matches: 11. The length of the CDR3 is 18 residues. The CDR3 sequence is CASSLWALSGGASYEQYF. In DNA form, the CDR3 reads TGTGCCAGCAGCTTGTGGGCCCTAAGCGGGGGGGCTTCCTACGAGCAGTACTTC.

The chain links TRBV4-1 to TRBJ1-4, with D unclear. V was shortened by 5 bases and J by 5 bases, with 18 bases between the two germline ends. The germline V gene has CDR1 MGHRA and CDR2 YSYEKL. This CDR3 contains 16 residues. CDR3 in DNA: TGCGCCAGCAGCTACCCTTTGAGGTATGGGAATGAAAAACTGTTTTTT. The encoded protein is CASSYPLRYGNEKLFF.

This sequence joins TRBV11-2 and TRBJ2-2, with TRBD2 matching 12 bases. Germline values: CDR1 SGHAT, CDR2 FQNNGV. The ends lost 8 bases at V and 3 bases at J; junction bases unmatched: 7. The CDR3 consists of 16 residues. For the CDR3, the DNA is TGTGCCAGCGTCGGACTAGCGGGGTTTTACACCGGGGAGCTGTTTTTT. Its protein is CASVGLAGFYTGELFF.

The V and J genes are TRBV13 and TRBJ2-7; 10 nucleotides align to TRBD2. Unmatched junction bases numbered 1, after V lost 4 bases and J lost 1 base. This CDR3 has 14 amino acids. CDR1 is PRHDT, CDR2 FYEKMQ, per germline (reference sequence). In nucleotides, the CDR3 is TGTGCCAGCAGCTCGACTAGCGGGTCCTACGAGCAGTACTTC. Translated, it gives CASSSTSGSYEQYF.

J is TRBJ2-7 and V is TRBV5-8, with D maybe TRBD1 (6 bases). The CDR3 consists of 13 residues. Germline V gene lookup returns CDR1 SGHTS and CDR2 YDEGEE. Trimming took off 3 bases at V and 0 bases at J, with 7 bases between the two ends. This CDR3 reads CASSSGVSYEQYF. In DNA, the CDR3 is TGTGCCAGCAGCTCAGGGGTCTCCTACGAGCAGTACTTC. Supplemented by reference TRBV5-8 and TRBJ2-7, the full variable domain reads EAGVTQSPTHLIKTRGQQATLRCSPISGHTSVYWYQQALGLGLQFLLWYDEGEERNRGNFPPRFSGRQFPNYSSELNVNALELEDSALYLCASSSGVSYEQYFGPGTRLTVT.

The rearrangement joins TRBV5-4 to TRBJ1-1; TRBD1 is a possible D gene (6 bases). Germline-derived CDR1 and CDR2 are SGHNT and YYREEE (reference sequence). This CDR3 region has 14 residues. Trimming took off 4 bases at V and 3 bases at J, with 13 bases between the two ends. In nucleotides, the CDR3 is TGTGCCAGCAGCCACACAGGGACGGACACTGAAGCTTTCTTT. The encoded protein is CASSHTGTDTEAFF.

The chain links TRBV10-2 to TRBJ2-7; D may be TRBD2 (5 bases). The CDR3 is 15 amino acids. The germline V gene encodes CDR1 WSHSY and CDR2 SAAADI. Deletions cut 4 bases from V and 3 bases from J, with 16 bases between. CDR3 loop: CASSAMDWEFYEQYF. CDR3 DNA: TGCGCCAGCAGTGCCATGGACTGGGAATTCTACGAGCAGTACTTC.

CDR3 protein: CASSTSGSSYEQYF. The CDR3 region has the DNA TGTGCCAGTAGTACTAGCGGAAGCTCCTACGAGCAGTACTTC. The chain employs TRBV19 and TRBJ2-7, with 7 bases that match TRBD2. Germline assignment: CDR1 LNHDA and CDR2 SQIVND (reference sequence). There are 14 residues in the CDR3. Trimming took 4 bases from V and 0 from J; bases not matched to a gene: 3.

The V gene is TRBV2, the J gene TRBJ2-1; 8 positions match TRBD1. The CDR3 totals 14 residues. The germline V gene has CDR1 SNHLY and CDR2 FYNNEI. The CDR3 coding sequence is TGTGCAAGCCTCGGGCAGGGGGCGATCTATGAGCAGTTCTTC. Translating it yields CASLGQGAIYEQFF. The variable domain in full, completed from reference TRBV2 and TRBJ2-1, reads EPEVTQTPSHQVTQMGQEVILRCVPISNHLYFYWYRQILGQKVEFLVSFYNNEISEKSEIFDDQFSVERPDGSNFTLKIRSTKLEDSAMYFCASLGQGAIYEQFFGPGTRLTVL.

In its sample, this clone was seen once. This sequence joins TRBV9 and TRBJ2-3, with D possibly TRBD2 on 5 matching bases. The V gene lost 1 base and the J gene lost 2 bases, with 11 bases spanning the gap. Per the germline V gene, CDR1 is SGDLS and CDR2 is YYNGEE. The CDR3 spans 15 residues. For the CDR3, the DNA is TGTGCCAGCAGCGTACTTAGCGCATTCACAGATACGCAGTATTTT. It encodes CASSVLSAFTDTQYF.

This chain uses TRBV7-9 with TRBJ1-1, with D hard to call. Germline values: CDR1 SEHNR, CDR2 FQNEAQ (reference sequence). The V and J ends lost 1 base and 1 base respectively, with 7 bases between them. The CDR3 consists of 14 residues. CDR3 DNA: TGTGCCAGCAGCTTAGGCAGCGGGAACACTGAAGCTTTCTTT. This gives the protein CASSLGSGNTEAFF.

J is TRBJ1-4 and V is TRBV5-1, with D uncertain. This CDR3 comprises 15 residues. The V gene's germline CDR1 is SGHRS and CDR2 YFSETQ. V was cut by 0 bases and J by 4 bases, with 10 bases left in between. The DNA of the CDR3 is TGCGCCAGCAGCTTGGTCAGGAACGATAATGAAAAACTGTTTTTT. Encoded protein: CASSLVRNDNEKLFF.

The chain couples TRBV13 to TRBJ1-1, with D tentatively TRBD1 (5 bases). The CDR3 length is 16 residues. V shed 3 bases and J shed 6 bases, with 20 bases lying between them. Germline V lookup: CDR1 PRHDT, CDR2 FYEKMQ (reference sequence). The CDR3 nucleotides read TGTGCCAGCAGCTTGGTCCGGGGCGACAAGAGGCCTGAAGCTTTCTTT. Residues: CASSLVRGDKRPEAFF.

This clone showed up just once. This chain uses TRBV7-2 with TRBJ2-7; D possibly matches TRBD1 or TRBD2 (5 bases each). Germline assignment: CDR1 SGHTA and CDR2 FQGNSA. V dropped 2 bases and J dropped 3 bases, with 20 bases sitting between them. CDR3 length equals 17 residues. CDR3 bases: TGTGCCAGCAGCTTAATGGTTTTAGGGACCCTAGTCTACGAGCAGTACTTC. This sequence encodes CASSLMVLGTLVYEQYF.

The rearrangement links TRBV7-9 to TRBJ2-7, with 12 bases matching TRBD2. The ends lost 5 bases at V and 2 bases at J; junction bases unmatched: 4. This CDR3 has 15 residues. From germline, CDR1 is SEHNR and CDR2 FQNEAQ (reference sequence). The CDR3 here is CASSDRTSGTYEQYF. The CDR3 DNA is TGTGCCAGCAGCGACCGGACTAGCGGGACCTACGAGCAGTACTTC.

The chain is built from TRBV5-1 and TRBJ1-1, with D possibly TRBD1 on 6 matching bases. The V end was cut by 0 bases, the J end by 0 bases, with 12 bases between. CDR3 length equals 16 residues. CDR1 and CDR2 (germline): SGHRS, YFSETQ. Here the CDR3 reads CASSLAGGAVNTEAFF. CDR3 DNA: TGCGCCAGCAGCTTGGCCGGGGGGGCGGTGAACACTGAAGCTTTCTTT.